Included here is one T cell receptor (beta chain) sequence, with context. This record belongs to a study of blood T cell repertoires in COVID-19. Study overall: The study drew acute and convalescent COVID-19 samples from the United States, Italy and Spain. PBMCs, B-cell-depleted T cells, or T cells were the source of the cDNA or gDNA that made up the material.

Germline V CDR1 and CDR2: SGHTS, YDEGEE. The CDR3 contains 16 residues. Deletions cut 2 bases from V and 7 bases from J, with 20 bases between. In the original analysis: Cell counts per sample came from amplifying reference gene primers. Profiling relied on immunoSEQ multiplex PCR, and the TCRdb table lists in-frame clones only, not all of them. V and J calls and clone size are given by that table; D and trimming were obtained from the DNA. The data hold roughly 390,000 clones, with 85% observed a single time. The chain couples TRBV5-8 to TRBJ2-3, with a tentative D call TRBD1 (6 bases). The specimen sequenced was peripheral blood. The receptor comes from a woman aged 18-29 years with acute or convalescent COVID-19. Here the CDR3 reads CASSLMSGHRSNTQYF. CDR3 sequence (DNA): TGTGCCAGCAGCTTAATGTCGGGACATCGATCAAATACGCAGTATTTT. Looking up the rest from reference TRBV5-8 and TRBJ2-3 gives the full variable domain: EAGVTQSPTHLIKTRGQQATLRCSPISGHTSVYWYQQALGLGLQFLLWYDEGEERNRGNFPPRFSGRQFPNYSSELNVNALELEDSALYLCASSLMSGHRSNTQYFGPGTRLTVL.